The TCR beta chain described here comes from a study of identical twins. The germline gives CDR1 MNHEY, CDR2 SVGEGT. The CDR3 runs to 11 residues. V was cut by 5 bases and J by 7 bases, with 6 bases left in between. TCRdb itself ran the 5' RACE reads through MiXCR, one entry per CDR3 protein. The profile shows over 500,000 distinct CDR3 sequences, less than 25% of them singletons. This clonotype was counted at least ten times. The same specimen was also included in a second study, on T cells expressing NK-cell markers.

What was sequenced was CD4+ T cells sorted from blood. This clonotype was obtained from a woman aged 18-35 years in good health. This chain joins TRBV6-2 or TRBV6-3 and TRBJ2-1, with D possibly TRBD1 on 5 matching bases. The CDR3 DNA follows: TGTGCCAGCAGTAGGGGAAATGAGCAGTTCTTC. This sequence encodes CASSRGNEQFF.